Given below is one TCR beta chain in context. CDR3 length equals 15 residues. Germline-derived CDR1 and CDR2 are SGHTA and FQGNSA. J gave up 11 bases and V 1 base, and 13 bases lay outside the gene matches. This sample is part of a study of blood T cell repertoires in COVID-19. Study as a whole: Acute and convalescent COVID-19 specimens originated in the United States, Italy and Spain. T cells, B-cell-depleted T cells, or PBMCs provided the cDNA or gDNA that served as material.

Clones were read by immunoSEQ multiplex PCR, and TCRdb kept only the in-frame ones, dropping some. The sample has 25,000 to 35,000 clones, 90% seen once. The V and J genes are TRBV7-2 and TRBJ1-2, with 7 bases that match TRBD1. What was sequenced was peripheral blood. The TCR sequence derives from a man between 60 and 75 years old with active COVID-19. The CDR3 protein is CASSLDPWAGGRYTF. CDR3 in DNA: TGTGCCAGCAGCTTAGACCCTTGGGCAGGGGGACGTTACACCTTC.